This T cell receptor beta chain originates from a study of cytomegalovirus exposure and HLA in healthy donors (dated by TCRdb to between 2016 and 2019). Study-level background: According to an earlier analysis of 587 of the donors, about 170 million T cells yielded 95 million to 140 million unique TCR beta sequences and about 300 Gb of sequence data. Because of strong linkage in the cohort, roughly five DR-DQ haplotypes were treated as single units for association and clustering. All discovery cohort repertoires had been generated using a single sequencing platform. Among some 400 genotyped donors of the cohort, an average of approximately 240,000 unique TCR beta nucleotide sequences was sequenced per donor, of which roughly 17% were non-productive. Donor age, sex, ethnicity and CMV serostatus were compiled alongside the repertoire data. The study was designed to test whether signatures of past pathogen exposure could be identified by cataloging public T cell receptors. A later genetic analysis used genome-wide SNP genotypes for about 65% of the roughly 670 donors, treating that subset as a discovery cohort. An early release that covered about 640 HLA-typed donors contained approximately 320 gigabases of sequencing data and tens of millions of unique TCR sequences. Of the approximately 400 genotyped donors, around 81% fell in the genetic ancestry cluster associated with self-reported Caucasian donors. To decide whether each TCR beta V gene segment behaved as functional or pseudogenic, an earlier analysis of fewer than 750 of the donors relied on high-throughput TCR beta sequencing. The study used immunosequencing to profile the T cell repertoires of around 600 subjects and linked those repertoires to cytomegalovirus serostatus. The number of donors typed differed by locus, with about 629-640 for A, B, C, DRB1 and DQB1, around 500 for DQA1, under 610 for DPA1, and 400 to 490 for DPB1. Rather than drawing on any new phenotypic data, the later analysis identified candidate immune exposures from TCR beta sequences and the way those sequences occurred across donors. To predict cytomegalovirus infection status, the study combined high-throughput TCR immunosequencing, statistical association of individual TCRs with disease status, and machine learning. In a later analysis, previously published TCR beta repertoires from roughly 710 donors were re-analyzed and high-resolution HLA genotyping was added so that TCR occurrence patterns could be studied. HLA typing included class I and class II loci at four-digit resolution. In addition to the first cohort of 650 to 750 subjects, a separate validation cohort of 130 or so different subjects was used.

As to this clone: Which antigen it targets is not known. No base-level quality is on record; no much larger clone is a single base apart.

Paper-wide results and their limitations: Several of the top co-occurrence clusters appeared to be linked to parvovirus B19, influenza, CMV and Epstein-Barr virus, according to a later analysis. In the study, approximately 150 TCR beta chains were listed as associated with cytomegalovirus. Cytomegalovirus status was reported to be diagnosed by the classifier with high specificity and sensitivity in both the original and validation cohorts. Compared with equally common non-associated chains, HLA-associated TCR beta chains in a later analysis were more clonally expanded and had lower generation probabilities. According to a later genetic analysis, donors in an Asian-associated ancestry cluster had fewer N-insertions in productive TCRs than the approximately 650-donor mean. In a later analysis, the rate of TCR association differed among HLA loci, with DRB1 alleles having the most associated TCRs and HLA-C alleles having the fewest. Specific HLA alleles were associated with 15,000 to 20,000 TCR beta sequences at a false discovery rate of 0.05 in a later analysis. Because HLA typing was unavailable for some donors at each locus, only the typed subset was used in association tests. A further reported finding was that TCR beta sequences accurately predicted the HLA-A and HLA-B alleles for most subjects in the first cohort. Broadly in line with IMGT annotations, most TCR beta V segments showed up in productive rearrangements about 87% or about 30% of the time in an earlier analysis of several hundred of the donors. A cluster of highly shared sequence variants was judged likely to represent a technical artifact of the sequencing pipeline. Only TCR beta chains were sequenced in this cohort, and the absence of alpha or paired-chain data limited detectable features. Most TCR sequences were observed very rarely across donors, whereas some public TCRs were present in many individuals. A few of the identified cytomegalovirus-associated TCR beta chains were confirmed in vitro to be specific for cytomegalovirus antigens. Presence/absence analyses assumed roughly uniform sequencing depth across donors, an assumption that may not hold. The authors suggested that the approach could potentially be generalized to other disease states and immunological phenotypes. Most CMV-associated TCR beta chains appeared to be HLA-restricted in a later analysis, and the HLA associations seemed to be driven largely by CMV exposure. The earlier analysis of approximately 590 of the donors excluded about 16 rarely observed V segments, including chromosome 9 orphons, because counts were too low. A later genetic analysis associated a missense DCLRE1C variant with V-gene and J-gene trimming of TCR beta chains, and an independent cohort replicated the association. Linkage disequilibrium might explain the correlated functional status among segregating V segments, but an unknown experimental factor could not be excluded. Assigning TCR associations to individual alleles was difficult when HLA alleles, especially DR and DQ, strongly co-occurred. Immune exposure information for the cohort was limited to CMV serostatus.

In total, 666 healthy bone marrow donors made up the cohort. At the time of sampling, all cohort members were nominally healthy, though unrecorded immune exposures were likely present. The donor tested CMV seronegative and was one of the 352 seronegative cohort members. A peripheral blood sample was collected from each donor, and TCR beta sequencing was performed on peripheral blood mononuclear cells. The Qiagen DNeasy Blood Extraction Kit was used to extract genomic DNA from the blood cell samples. Library preparation used the immunoSEQ multiplex PCR assay. For the multiplex PCR, a mixture combining 60 forward primers for TCR Vbeta segments and 13 reverse primers for TCR Jbeta segments was used. The CDR3 region of rearranged TCR beta genes was amplified from genomic DNA by a multiplex PCR assay. On the Illumina HiSeq System, the amplified TCR beta libraries were sequenced as 87-base-pair reads. In the authors' own workflow: Across the roughly 700 repertoires, a later analysis counted roughly 77 million unique TCR beta chains, 9 million to 14 million of which were shared by at least two donors. Raw reads were error-corrected and collapsed into unique sequences with a nearest-neighbor algorithm that merged closely related sequences to remove PCR and sequencing errors. CDR3 sequences were aligned to IMGT reference sequences to assign V, D and J gene segments. For a sequence to be retained, at least a six-nucleotide match to both a V gene segment and a J gene segment was required. Rearrangements were classified as productive when the CDR3 lacked stop codons and remained in frame with V and J, and all other rearrangements were classified as non-productive. Following IMGT convention, CDR3 was defined as the stretch from the second conserved V-encoded cysteine up to the conserved J-encoded phenylalanine. The earlier analysis of some 540 of the donors excluded any sequence lacking an unambiguous match to a single V gene segment. In an earlier analysis of around 600 of the donors, V segments were called functional above 56.7% productive rearrangements and were called segregating when the between-donor standard deviation exceeded 5%. A statistical classification framework was built for diagnosing cytomegalovirus status from the catalog of TCR beta chain sequences. In a later analysis, TCR nucleotide sequences were compared against IMGT/GENE-DB human TR gene sequences so that V and J genes could be assigned. In a later analysis, CDR3 sequences and most-parsimonious VDJ recombination scenarios were assigned using the TCRdist pipeline. In a later analysis, each TCR beta chain was defined by its CDR3 amino acid sequence together with its V-gene family, and reads lacking a unique V-gene family were excluded. As a way to deal with suspected cross-contamination and a sequencing artifact, a later analysis dropped more than 500 nucleotide sequences that were highly shared and had low generation probability. In a later analysis, a clonal expansion index was calculated for each public chain from normalized within-repertoire ranks of inferred template counts. In a later analysis, generation probabilities were computed using a VDJ recombination model fitted to out-of-frame rearrangements, and the results were checked against IGoR. Hypergeometric tests were used in a later analysis to score TCR-TCR, TCR-HLA and TCR-CMV co-occurrence, with a repertoire-size bias correction applied to the TCR pairs. To estimate false discovery rates, a later analysis permuted the HLA or CMV assignments 20 times. In a later analysis, co-occurring TCRs were grouped using DBSCAN, with TCRdist sequence similarity added in when clustering inside HLA-allele-positive subsets. Repertoires with fewer than 30,000 or more than 120,000 public chains were left out of co-occurrence clustering, as were a handful of repertoires with anomalous nucleotide sharing. The table comes from immuneACCESS by way of TCRdb, which keeps in-frame sequences with V and J called. Part of the clones is missing from these tables; in studies checked, under half for an unresolved V gene and the rest for unknown reasons. The V and J calls and the clone size are those of that table, but D and trimming were determined from the DNA. The sample table contains 310,000 or so clones; only one count was recorded for over 85% of them. Clones ranked in the top ten supply less than 2.5% of the sample.

Sequencing was done on a sample of PBMCs. The receptor was isolated from a woman aged 18-35 years in good health and CMV-seronegative.

The sequenced DNA is TGTGCCAGTAGTACCGGGACAGGGTATATCTACGAGCAGTACTTC. This is translated as CASSTGTGYIYEQYF. The chain is made from TRBV19 and TRBJ2-7, with 9 bases matching TRBD1. CDR1 and CDR2 are read off the germline V gene (reference sequence) as LNHDA and SQIVND. Here V drops 4 bases and J drops 3 bases, and the junction holds 7 bases not matched to any gene. Including cysteine and phenylalanine, the CDR3 has 15 amino acids. The entry retains the CDR3 DNA only, 45 bases that are in frame from base 1.